Described below is a single T cell receptor beta chain sequence and its context. This specimen belongs to a study of CD8 T cells in Susac syndrome. V was trimmed by 4 bases and J by 5 bases, leaving 13 bases between them. The CDR3 has 14 amino acids. Germline loops: CDR1 SGHTS, CDR2 YDEGEE. TCR beta from blood CD8+ and CD4+ T cells was sequenced. Negative isolation yielded the CD8+ and CD4+ T cells, while FACS enriched the TEMRA cells. Reverse transcription of roughly 0.5 to 1 ug RNA was carried out with random hexamers. A multiplex approach, immunoSEQ multiplex PCR, amplified TCR beta CDR3 across 54 Vbeta and 13 Jbeta. One entry per CDR3 protein results from TCRdb running MiXCR on the immunoSEQ multiplex PCR reads. Among approximately 120,000 distinct CDR3 sequences listed, roughly 95% were seen once.

The rearrangement joins TRBV5-8 to TRBJ2-1; D is tentatively TRBD1 or TRBD2 (5 bases each). The clonotype originates from a human donor in good health. The sequencing sample was made of CD4+ T cells from PBMCs. CDR3 loop: CASSIRDPHNEQFF. CDR3 in DNA: TGTGCCAGCAGCATCCGGGACCCTCACAATGAGCAGTTCTTC.